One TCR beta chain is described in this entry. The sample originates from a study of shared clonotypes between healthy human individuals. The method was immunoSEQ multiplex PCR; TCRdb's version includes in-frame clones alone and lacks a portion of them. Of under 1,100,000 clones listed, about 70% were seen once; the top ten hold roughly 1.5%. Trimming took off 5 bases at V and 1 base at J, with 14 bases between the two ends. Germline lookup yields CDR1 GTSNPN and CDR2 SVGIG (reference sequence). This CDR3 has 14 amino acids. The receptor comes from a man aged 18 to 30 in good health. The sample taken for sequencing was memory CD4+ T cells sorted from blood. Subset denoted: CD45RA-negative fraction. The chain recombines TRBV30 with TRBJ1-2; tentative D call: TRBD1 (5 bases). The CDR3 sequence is CAWAPGPVNYGYTF. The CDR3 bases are TGTGCCTGGGCCCCGGGACCGGTTAACTATGGCTACACCTTC.